These 29 T cell receptor beta chains were all obtained from the same sample, sequenced in a study of CD8+CD57+ T cells in acquired aplastic anemia. TCR beta VDJ and CDR3 profiling used genomic DNA as template. TCRdb used MiXCR to reprocess the reads, holding one entry per CDR3 protein. The sample records tens of thousands of distinct CDR3 sequences, under 50% being singletons. Specimen: sorted CD4+, CD8+, or CD8+CD57+ T cells (not recorded which) from PBMCs. The receptors originated from a human donor in good health, serving as a control.

The chain combines TRBV5-1 with TRBJ1-1; weak D call: TRBD1 (6 bases). CDR1 is SGHRS, CDR2 YFSETQ, per germline. The CDR3 contains 14 residues. V lost 6 bases and J lost 0, with 12 bases in between. In DNA form, the CDR3 reads TGCGCCAGCAAACAGGGTATCATGAACACTGAAGCTTTCTTT. This codes for CASKQGIMNTEAFF.

The rearrangement joins TRBV6-2 or TRBV6-3 to TRBJ1-1; D gene unclear. Germline CDR1 MNHEY, CDR2 SVGEGT. V was trimmed by 0 bases and J by 4 bases, leaving 9 bases between them. The CDR3 has 14 residues. CDR3 in amino acids: CASSYSREGTEAFF. The CDR3 DNA is TGTGCCAGCAGTTACTCGAGAGAGGGCACTGAAGCTTTCTTT.

This chain links TRBV25-1 with TRBJ1-4; 7 bases line up with TRBD1. Trimming cost V 3 bases and J 4 bases; bases outside gene matches: 5. There are 15 residues in the CDR3. The germline CDR1 and CDR2 sequences are MGHDK and SYGVNS. CDR3 sequence reads: CASSDLTGRNEKLFF. In nucleotides, the CDR3 is TGTGCCAGCAGTGATTTGACAGGGCGTAATGAAAAACTGTTTTTT.

Notes on this clonotype: A read error may be the cause here, since a much bigger clone is one base away. This chain joins TRBV20-1 and TRBJ2-7; D gene uncertain. Germline lookup yields CDR1 DFQATT and CDR2 SNEGSKA (reference sequence). CDR3 length equals 13 residues. This chain's CDR3 is CSARADSSCEQYF. In DNA, the CDR3 is TGCAGTGCTAGGGCCGATAGCTCCTGCGAGCAGTACTTC.

The rearrangement uses TRBV10-2 and TRBJ2-3; no clear D. The CDR3 has 15 residues. The V gene lost 10 bases and the J gene lost 6 bases, with 23 bases spanning the gap. The germline gives CDR1 WSHSY, CDR2 SAAADI. For the CDR3, the DNA is TGCGCCACCAGCCACCGAACGGTCAGCGCGGATACGCAGTATTTT. Protein sequence: CATSHRTVSADTQYF.

This clonotype was seen only once. V gene TRBV7-4 combines with J gene TRBJ1-3, with a tentative D call TRBD1 (6 bases). V shed 2 bases and J shed 7 bases, with 18 bases lying between them. CDR3 size: 16 residues. Per the germline V gene, CDR1 is SGHVT and CDR2 is SQSDAQ. The CDR3 region is CASSLPGMGGWNTIYF. The DNA of the CDR3 is TGTGCCAGCAGCTTACCGGGAATGGGGGGCTGGAACACCATATATTTT.

In regard to this clonotype: One end of the junction fails to match germline, which may point to a read error. This chain connects TRBV11-3 to TRBJ2-7; D is unclear. The germline CDR1 and CDR2 sequences are SGHNT and YENEEA. The CDR3 has 13 residues. The CDR3 reads CAGSPGFPDEQYF. CDR3 coding DNA: TGTGCCGGCAGTCCTGGGTTCCCAGACGAGCAGTACTTC. The complete variable domain, with remaining parts taken from reference TRBV11-3 and TRBJ2-7, reads EAGVVQSPRYKIIEKKQPVAFWCNPISGHNTLYWYLQNLGQGPELLIRYENEEAVDDSQLPKDRFSAERLKGVDSTLKIQPAELGDSAVYLCAGSPGFPDEQYFGPGTRLTVT.

The CDR3 region is CSVEDTREKQAYNEQFF. CDR3 nucleotides: TGCAGCGTTGAAGATACAAGGGAAAAGCAGGCTTACAATGAGCAGTTCTTC. The V call is TRBV29-1, the J call TRBJ2-1; D gene uncertain. Germline CDR1 and CDR2: SQVTM and ANQGSEA. V was pared by 0 bases and J by 4 bases, with 19 bases between. The CDR3 contains 17 residues.

In this sample, this clonotype turned up many times. The chain combines TRBV12-3 or TRBV12-4 with TRBJ2-2; D is unclear. This CDR3 is built from 15 residues. The V end lost 5 bases, the J end lost 4 bases, and 14 bases lay between the germline ends. The CDR3 sequence: CASSIRTGFTGELFF. The CDR3, as DNA: TGTGCCAGCAGTATTAGGACGGGTTTCACCGGGGAGCTGTTTTTT.

In the case of this clonotype: One junction end disagrees with the germline gene, perhaps due to a read error. V usage is TRBV10-2 and J usage is TRBJ2-7, with 9 bases aligning to TRBD1. Germline CDR1 WSHSY, CDR2 SAAADI. This CDR3 is built from 15 residues. This CDR3 is CASSPQGAGDREQYF. The DNA of the CDR3 is TGTGCCAGCAGCCCACAGGGGGCCGGGGATCGCGAGCAGTACTTC.

The chain joins TRBV25-1 to TRBJ2-7, with no clear D. V lost 0 bases and J 3 bases, leaving 0 bases between the germline ends. The CDR3 has 11 amino acids. Germline-derived CDR1 and CDR2 are MGHDK and SYGVNS. In DNA, the CDR3 is TGTGCCAGCAGTGAATACTACGAGCAGTACTTC. Its translation is CASSEYYEQYF.

The chain combines TRBV25-1 with TRBJ2-1; D is uncertain. Germline-derived CDR1 and CDR2 are MGHDK and SYGVNS. The CDR3 length is 13 residues. Trimming removed 3 bases at V and 6 bases at J, with 9 bases between. Here the CDR3 reads CASSDYGSNEQFF. The DNA of the CDR3 is TGTGCCAGCAGTGACTACGGCAGCAATGAGCAGTTCTTC.

This clonotype was seen ten or more times. The rearrangement uses TRBV9 and TRBJ2-5; a weak D match, TRBD2 (6 bases). Germline V CDR1 and CDR2: SGDLS, YYNGEE. V was cut by 0 bases and J by 4 bases, with 10 bases left in between. The CDR3 length is 14 residues. CDR3 nucleotides: TGTGCCAGCAGCGTAGCTCTGGGGGGAGAGACCCAGTACTTC. Protein product: CASSVALGGETQYF.

This clonotype appeared many times. A much bigger clone sits one base away, suggesting this may be a read error. The chain carries TRBV20-1 and TRBJ1-6, with D possibly matching TRBD1 (5 bases). The germline CDR1 and CDR2 sequences are DFQATT and SNEGSKA (reference sequence). The CDR3 extends over 14 amino acids. The CDR3, as DNA: TGCAGTACTAGAGATCTCCGGGGGTCGTCACCCCTCCACTTT. As protein: CSTRDLRGSSPLHF.

The count of this clonotype is one. Given a much more abundant clone one base away, this may be a read error. The genes are TRBV7-8 and TRBJ1-3, with D uncertain. This CDR3 spans 16 amino acids. Germline V gene data show CDR1 as SGHVS and CDR2 as FQNEAQ. Deletions cut 4 bases from V and 2 bases from J, with 15 bases between. In DNA, the CDR3 is TGTGCCAGCAGCTCTCTAATCATGAGCCCTGGAAACACCATATATTTT. Translating gives CASSSLIMSPGNTIYF. Full variable domain (missing parts from reference TRBV7-8 and TRBJ1-3): GAGVSQSPRYKVAKRGQDVALRCDPISGHVSLFWYQQALGQGPEFLTYFQNEAQLDKSGLPSDRFFAERPEGSVSTLKIQRTQQEDSAVYLCASSSLIMSPGNTIYFGEGSWLTVV.

This clonotype has more than one count but fewer than ten. The rearrangement links TRBV7-8 to TRBJ2-1, with 12 bases fitting TRBD1. The trim removed 5 bases at V and 3 bases at J, leaving 5 bases unmatched. CDR1 is SGHVS and CDR2 is FQNEAQ in the germline V gene. The CDR3 sequence is 16 residues long. This CDR3 reads CASSLWDRGLYNEQFF. In DNA form, the CDR3 reads TGTGCCAGCAGCCTGTGGGACAGGGGGCTCTACAATGAGCAGTTCTTC. The full variable domain, in which reference TRBV7-8 and TRBJ2-1 provide the parts outside the CDR3, is GAGVSQSPRYKVAKRGQDVALRCDPISGHVSLFWYQQALGQGPEFLTYFQNEAQLDKSGLPSDRFFAERPEGSVSTLKIQRTQQEDSAVYLCASSLWDRGLYNEQFFGPGTRLTVL.

This clonotype showed up just once. The chain couples TRBV28 to TRBJ1-4; unclear D gene. V was pared by 5 bases and J by 8 bases, with 6 bases between. The CDR3 is 11 amino acids. Germline V CDR1 and CDR2: MDHEN, SYDVKM. The CDR3 DNA reads as TGTGCCAGCAGTACTAGAGAAAAACTGTTTTTT. Translating gives CASSTREKLFF.

This chain connects TRBV3-1 to TRBJ1-1; D is unclear. Germline CDR1 reads LGHDT; CDR2 reads YNNKEL (reference sequence). This CDR3 is built from 15 residues. Trimming stripped 1 base from V and 2 bases from J, with 11 bases between. Here the CDR3 DNA reads TGTGCCAGCAGCCAAGGGCGGGGTCGTAACACTGAAGCTTTCTTT. This translates into CASSQGRGRNTEAFF.

The rearrangement joins TRBV29-1 to TRBJ1-2; D is ambiguous. The CDR3 totals 10 residues. V shed 3 bases and J shed 8 bases, with 7 bases lying between them. CDR1 SQVTM and CDR2 ANQGSEA come from the germline V gene. CDR3 amino acids: CSVDTDGYTF. The CDR3 DNA sequence: TGCAGCGTTGATACGGACGGCTACACCTTC.

This clonotype has a count of ten or more. This chain links TRBV20-1 with TRBJ2-7; D may be TRBD2 (7 bases). The CDR3 consists of 11 residues. Trimming stripped 6 bases from V and 6 bases from J, with 12 bases between. Germline CDR1 and CDR2: DFQATT and SNEGSKA (reference sequence). The CDR3 protein is CSAERGGEQYF. The CDR3 coding sequence is TGCAGTGCGGAGAGGGGGGGCGAGCAGTACTTC.

This clonotype was picked up a small number of times. The rearrangement joins TRBV11-2 to TRBJ1-1; weak D call: TRBD1 (5 bases). V was clipped by 8 bases and J by 12 bases, with 16 bases between them. The CDR3 consists of 11 residues. Germline CDR1 SGHAT, CDR2 FQNNGV. CDR3 sequence (DNA): TGTGCCAGCGGCTCGGGGCCTTGGCCTTTCTTT. Residues: CASGSGPWPFF.

The table lists this clonotype with a few counts. The chain uses TRBV6-2 or TRBV6-3 and TRBJ2-7, with 10 bases fitting TRBD2. With V trimmed by 1 base and J by 3 bases, 9 bases remained unmatched. CDR1 is MNHEY and CDR2 is SVGEGT in the germline V gene. The CDR3 contains 17 residues. The CDR3 nucleotides are TGTGCCAGCAGTTACTTTCGGGCTAGCGGGAGTGTCTACGAGCAGTACTTC. It translates to CASSYFRASGSVYEQYF.

This chain connects TRBV5-1 to TRBJ1-1; the D is unclear. This CDR3 comprises 17 residues. Trimming cost V 3 bases and J 0 bases, with 18 bases left between them. Germline lookup yields CDR1 SGHRS and CDR2 YFSETQ. CDR3 in amino acids: CASSSPEQPVLNTEAFF. CDR3 bases: TGCGCCAGCAGCTCACCAGAACAGCCAGTCTTGAACACTGAAGCTTTCTTT.

This clonotype has just a few counts. The gene calls are TRBV4-2 and TRBJ1-3, with unresolved D. The length of the CDR3 is 15 residues. The ends were cut back, 1 base at V and 2 bases at J, with 9 bases in the middle. In germline, CDR1 is LGHNA, CDR2 YNFKEQ. As DNA, the CDR3 is TGTGCCAGCAGCCAAGGAGAAGGGACTGGAAACACCATATATTTT. As protein: CASSQGEGTGNTIYF.

This clonotype was picked up many times. J is TRBJ2-7 and V is TRBV6-5; D not resolved. The CDR3 has 13 amino acids. Germline V lookup: CDR1 MNHEY, CDR2 SVGAGI. Trimming shortened V by 1 base and J by 3 bases, and 7 bases separated the two germline ends. The CDR3 DNA follows: TGTGCCAGCAGTTACTACGAAAACTACGAGCAGTACTTC. It is translated as CASSYYENYEQYF.

This clonotype was recorded a few times. V usage is TRBV3-1 and J usage is TRBJ2-5; 10 bases match TRBD2. This CDR3 comprises 16 residues. The ends lost 1 base at V and 5 bases at J; junction bases unmatched: 7. Germline V gene lookup returns CDR1 LGHDT and CDR2 YNNKEL (reference sequence). The DNA of the CDR3 is TGTGCCAGCAGCCAAGGGTCGCTAGCGGGGGAGGAGACCCAGTACTTC. It translates to CASSQGSLAGEETQYF.

This clonotype was seen repeatedly, ten times or more. The chain links TRBV20-1 to TRBJ2-7; D gene ambiguous. The CDR3 is 14 amino acids. Per germline, CDR1 DFQATT and CDR2 SNEGSKA (reference sequence). With 0 bases removed from V and 0 bases from J, the gap between germline ends came to 9 bases. In nucleotides, the CDR3 is TGCAGTGCTAGAGATGGAGACACCTCCTACGAGCAGTACTTC. Translation: CSARDGDTSYEQYF.

This clonotype was seen ten or more times. The J gene is TRBJ1-5, the V gene TRBV12-3 or TRBV12-4; a weak D match, TRBD1 (6 bases). The CDR3 has 13 amino acids. The V end was cut by 2 bases, the J end by 7 bases, with 9 bases between. The CDR3 sequence: CASSLTGLQPQHF. The CDR3 DNA is TGTGCCAGCAGTTTAACAGGGCTGCAGCCCCAGCATTTT.

The chain uses TRBV4-1 and TRBJ1-1; the D gene is possibly TRBD1 (5 bases). The CDR3 loop spans 14 amino acids. Trimming took 0 bases from V and 5 from J, leaving 10 bases between them. Germline-derived CDR1 and CDR2 are MGHRA and YSYEKL. As DNA, the CDR3 is TGCGCCAGCAGCCAAGAGGTGGGGGAAACTGAAGCTTTCTTT. It encodes CASSQEVGETEAFF.